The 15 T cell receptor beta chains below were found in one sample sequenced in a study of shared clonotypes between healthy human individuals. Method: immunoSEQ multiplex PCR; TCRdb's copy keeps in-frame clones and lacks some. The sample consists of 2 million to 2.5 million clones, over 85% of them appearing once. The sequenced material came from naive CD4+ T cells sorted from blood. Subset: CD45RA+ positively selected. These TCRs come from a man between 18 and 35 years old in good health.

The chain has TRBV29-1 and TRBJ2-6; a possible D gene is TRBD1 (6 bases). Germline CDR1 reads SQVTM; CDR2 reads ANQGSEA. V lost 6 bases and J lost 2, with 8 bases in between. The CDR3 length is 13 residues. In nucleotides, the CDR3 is TGCAGCGTCAAGGGGGCTGGGGCCAACGTCCTGACTTTC. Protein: CSVKGAGANVLTF.

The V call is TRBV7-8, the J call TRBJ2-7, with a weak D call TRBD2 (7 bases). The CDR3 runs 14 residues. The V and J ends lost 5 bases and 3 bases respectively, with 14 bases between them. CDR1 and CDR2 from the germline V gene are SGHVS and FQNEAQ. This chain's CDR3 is CASSEVGGLYEQYF. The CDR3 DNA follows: TGTGCCAGCAGCGAGGTGGGGGGGCTCTACGAGCAGTACTTC. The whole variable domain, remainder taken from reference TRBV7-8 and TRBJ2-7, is GAGVSQSPRYKVAKRGQDVALRCDPISGHVSLFWYQQALGQGPEFLTYFQNEAQLDKSGLPSDRFFAERPEGSVSTLKIQRTQQEDSAVYLCASSEVGGLYEQYFGPGTRLTVT.

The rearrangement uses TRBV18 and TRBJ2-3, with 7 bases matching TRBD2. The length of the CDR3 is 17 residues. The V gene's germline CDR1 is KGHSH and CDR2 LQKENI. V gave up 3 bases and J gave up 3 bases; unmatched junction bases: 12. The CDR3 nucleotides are TGTGCCAGCTCACCGCCTACAGGAGCGGGGTGGACAGATACGCAGTATTTT. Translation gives CASSPPTGAGWTDTQYF.

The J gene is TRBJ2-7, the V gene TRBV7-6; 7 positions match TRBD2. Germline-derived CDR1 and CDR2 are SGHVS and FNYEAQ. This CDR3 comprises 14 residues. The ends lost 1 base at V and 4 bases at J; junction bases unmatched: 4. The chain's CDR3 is CASSLGDYDYEQYF. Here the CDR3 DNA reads TGTGCCAGCAGCTTAGGGGACTACGATTACGAGCAGTACTTC.

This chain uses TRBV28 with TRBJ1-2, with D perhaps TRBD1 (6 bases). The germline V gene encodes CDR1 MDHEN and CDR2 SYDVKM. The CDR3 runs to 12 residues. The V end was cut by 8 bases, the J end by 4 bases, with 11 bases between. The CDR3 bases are TGTGCCAGCGGAGGGGGATCCTATGGCTACACCTTC. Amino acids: CASGGGSYGYTF.

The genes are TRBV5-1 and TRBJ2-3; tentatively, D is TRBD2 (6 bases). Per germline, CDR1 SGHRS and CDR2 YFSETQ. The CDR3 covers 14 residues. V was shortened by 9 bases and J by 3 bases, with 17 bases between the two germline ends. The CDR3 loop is CATHDELATDTQYF. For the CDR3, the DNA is TGCGCCACCCACGACGAACTAGCAACAGATACGCAGTATTTT.

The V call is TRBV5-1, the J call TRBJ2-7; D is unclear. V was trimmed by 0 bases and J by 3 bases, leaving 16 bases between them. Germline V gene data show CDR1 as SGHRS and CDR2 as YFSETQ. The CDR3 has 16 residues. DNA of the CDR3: TGCGCCAGCAGCTTGGCAGCGAGAACGGATATCTACGAGCAGTACTTC. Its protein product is CASSLAARTDIYEQYF.

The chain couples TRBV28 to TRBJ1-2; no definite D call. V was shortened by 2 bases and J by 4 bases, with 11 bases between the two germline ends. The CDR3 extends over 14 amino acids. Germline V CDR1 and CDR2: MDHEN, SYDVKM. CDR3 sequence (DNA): TGTGCCAGCAGTTTACCCGGACCGGTCTATGGCTACACCTTC. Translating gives CASSLPGPVYGYTF.

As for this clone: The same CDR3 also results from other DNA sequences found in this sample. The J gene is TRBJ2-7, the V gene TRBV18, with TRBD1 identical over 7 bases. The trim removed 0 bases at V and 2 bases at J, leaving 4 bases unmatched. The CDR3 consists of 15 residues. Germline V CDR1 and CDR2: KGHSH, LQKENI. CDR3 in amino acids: CASSPPGQGAYEQYF. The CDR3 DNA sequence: TGTGCCAGCTCACCACCAGGCCAGGGGGCCTACGAGCAGTACTTC. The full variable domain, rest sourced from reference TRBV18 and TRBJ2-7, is NAGVMQNPRHLVRRRGQEARLRCSPMKGHSHVYWYRQLPEEGLKFMVYLQKENIIDESGMPKERFSAEFPKEGPSILRIQQVVRGDSAAYFCASSPPGQGAYEQYFGPGTRLTVT.

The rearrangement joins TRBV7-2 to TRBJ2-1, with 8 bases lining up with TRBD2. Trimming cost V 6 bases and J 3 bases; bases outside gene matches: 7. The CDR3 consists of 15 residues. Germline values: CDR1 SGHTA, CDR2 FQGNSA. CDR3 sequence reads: CASRVTAGVYNEQFF. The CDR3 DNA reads TGTGCCAGCAGGGTAACAGCGGGAGTCTACAATGAGCAGTTCTTC.

The CDR3, as DNA: TGTGCCAGCAGCCAAGACGGCACAGATACGCAGTATTTT. Its protein product is CASSQDGTDTQYF. The chain joins TRBV6-6 to TRBJ2-3; D gene ambiguous. Germline V gene lookup returns CDR1 MNHNY and CDR2 SVGAGI (reference sequence). The ends were cut back, 6 bases at V and 1 base at J, with 8 bases in the middle. The CDR3 consists of 13 residues.

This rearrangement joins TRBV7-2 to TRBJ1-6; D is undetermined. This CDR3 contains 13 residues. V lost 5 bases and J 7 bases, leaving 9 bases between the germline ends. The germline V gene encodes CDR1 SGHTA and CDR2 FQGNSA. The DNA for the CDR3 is TGTGCCAGCAGCCCCTCCCTCAATTCACCCCTCCACTTT. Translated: CASSPSLNSPLHF. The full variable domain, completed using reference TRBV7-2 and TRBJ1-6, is GAGVSQSPSNKVTEKGKDVELRCDPISGHTALYWYRQSLGQGLEFLIYFQGNSAPDKSGLPSDRFSAERTGGSVSTLTIQRTQQEDSAVYLCASSPSLNSPLHFGNGTRLTVT.

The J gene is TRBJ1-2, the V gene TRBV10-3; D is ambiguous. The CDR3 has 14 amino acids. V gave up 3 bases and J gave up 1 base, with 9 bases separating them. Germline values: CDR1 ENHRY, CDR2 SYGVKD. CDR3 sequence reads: CAISDSGLNYGYTF. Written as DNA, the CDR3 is TGTGCCATCAGTGATAGCGGCCTTAACTATGGCTACACCTTC.

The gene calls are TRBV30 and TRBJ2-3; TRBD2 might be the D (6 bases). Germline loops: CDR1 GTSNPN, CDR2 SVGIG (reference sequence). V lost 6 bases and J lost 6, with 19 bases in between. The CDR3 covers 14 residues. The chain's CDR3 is CACTDWGGRDTQYF. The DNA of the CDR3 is TGTGCCTGTACCGACTGGGGAGGCCGGGATACGCAGTATTTT.

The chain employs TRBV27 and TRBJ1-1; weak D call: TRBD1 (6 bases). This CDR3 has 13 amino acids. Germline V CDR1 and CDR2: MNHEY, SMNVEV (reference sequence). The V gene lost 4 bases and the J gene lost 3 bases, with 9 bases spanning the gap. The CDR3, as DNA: TGTGCCAGCAGTTGGTCAGGGGACACTGAAGCTTTCTTT. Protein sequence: CASSWSGDTEAFF.